Following are 9 T cell receptor beta chains from one sample sequenced in a study of beta chain features in type 1 diabetes. Isolated RNA was reverse transcribed in full, so expressed TCRB transcripts were sequenced. TCRdb keeps only in-frame clones here, not all; method: immunoSEQ multiplex PCR. The sample has under 300,000 clones; about 26% are singletons. Source material: central memory CD4+ T cells from blood. These receptors came from a man aged 30 to 45 in good health.

The chain has TRBV6-1 and TRBJ1-1, with 10 positions matching TRBD1. J lost 1 base, V lost 7 bases, and 3 bases had no gene match. This CDR3 comprises 14 residues. Looked up from germline, CDR1 is MNHNS and CDR2 is SASEGT. As DNA, the CDR3 is TGTGCCAGCATTAGGGACAGGGGGAACACTGAAGCTTTCTTT. It translates to CASIRDRGNTEAFF.

This rearrangement joins TRBV7-6 to TRBJ1-5; D uncertain. The CDR3 runs to 14 residues. Germline CDR1 SGHVS, CDR2 FNYEAQ. V lost 5 bases and J lost 6, with 14 bases in between. CDR3 region: CASSVDGSTQPQHF. In nucleotides, the CDR3 is TGTGCCAGCAGCGTCGACGGATCCACTCAGCCCCAGCATTTT.

This clone showed up just a few times. This chain links TRBV7-2 with TRBJ2-7; D could derive from TRBD1 or TRBD2 (5 bases each). The CDR3 is made up of 16 amino acids. Germline lookup yields CDR1 SGHTA and CDR2 FQGNSA. The ends were cut back, 4 bases at V and 0 bases at J, with 16 bases in the middle. CDR3 nucleotide sequence: TGTGCCAGCAGCTCCGAGGGACGGTTAAGCTCCTACGAGCAGTACTTC. Protein sequence: CASSSEGRLSSYEQYF.

This clone appeared a few times. The J gene is TRBJ1-5, the V gene TRBV7-2, with 8 bases fitting TRBD1. This CDR3 contains 12 residues. Trimming at V came to 8 bases and at J to 6 bases, leaving 3 bases not matched to a gene. Germline V gene lookup returns CDR1 SGHTA and CDR2 FQGNSA. DNA of the CDR3: TGTGCCAGCGGACAGGGTGGTCAGCCCCAGCATTTT. Translating gives CASGQGGQPQHF. The full variable domain, with the rest looked up from reference TRBV7-2 and TRBJ1-5, is GAGVSQSPSNKVTEKGKDVELRCDPISGHTALYWYRQSLGQGLEFLIYFQGNSAPDKSGLPSDRFSAERTGGSVSTLTIQRTQQEDSAVYLCASGQGGQPQHFGDGTRLSIL.

This clone was observed many times. The rearrangement links TRBV7-9 to TRBJ1-2; D is perhaps TRBD1 (6 bases). V gave up 4 bases and J gave up 8 bases, with 14 bases separating them. The CDR3 consists of 13 residues. Looked up from germline, CDR1 is SEHNR and CDR2 is FQNEAQ (reference sequence). Written as DNA, the CDR3 is TGTGCCAGCAGCTCTTGGGCCCAGGGGGGCTACACCTTC. Its protein is CASSSWAQGGYTF.

This clone was counted between two and nine times. The chain carries TRBV6-1 and TRBJ1-6; D call uncertain. V was cut by 4 bases and J by 6 bases, with 10 bases left in between. CDR1 MNHNS and CDR2 SASEGT come from the germline V gene. This CDR3 has 14 amino acids. CDR3 DNA: TGTGCCAGCAGTGGCAGGAGCCTTAATTCACCCCTCCACTTT. It is translated as CASSGRSLNSPLHF.

The chain links TRBV19 to TRBJ2-3, with D perhaps TRBD2 (5 bases). Germline CDR1 LNHDA, CDR2 SQIVND (reference sequence). This CDR3 has 14 residues. Trimming took off 3 bases at V and 2 bases at J, with 9 bases between the two ends. CDR3 coding DNA: TGTGCCAGTAGTATCGGGGTCCTCACAGATACGCAGTATTTT. Amino acids: CASSIGVLTDTQYF.

This chain uses TRBV2 with TRBJ2-1, with D perhaps TRBD2 (5 bases). Trimming took 10 bases from V and 9 from J, leaving 25 bases between them. CDR3 length: 15 residues. Germline V gene sequence: CDR1 SNHLY, CDR2 FYNNEI. The CDR3 here is CATARTVGAASEQFF. The CDR3 DNA reads TGTGCCACAGCCAGGACGGTGGGAGCAGCCTCTGAGCAGTTCTTC.

This clone was seen a few times. CDR3 protein: CAWSVRLWREPYEQYF. CDR3 nucleotide sequence: TGTGCCTGGAGTGTACGACTCTGGCGGGAGCCCTACGAGCAGTACTTC. The gene calls are TRBV30 and TRBJ2-7; 7 bases are shared with TRBD2. Trimming at V came to 0 bases and at J to 2 bases, leaving 10 bases not matched to a gene. This CDR3 has 16 amino acids. Germline V gives CDR1 GTSNPN, CDR2 SVGIG (reference sequence).